This T cell receptor beta chain is drawn from a study of immune evolution from preneoplasia to lung adenocarcinoma. With regard to this clone: What it binds is unknown.

Study-level findings and limits: Clonality was highest in normal lung, lower in later-stage lesions apparently.

Patient tissue came from resections in Japan or China, 2014–2017. Each case's diagnosis was confirmed by two pathologists on H&E. Premalignant or tumor cells were enriched by macro-dissection after pathologic assessment. Clones were read by immunoSEQ multiplex PCR, and TCRdb kept only the in-frame ones, dropping some. In the table there are roughly 8,000 clones, around 86% of which are singletons. Looked up from germline, CDR1 is KGHSH and CDR2 is LQKENI. Deletions cut 4 bases from V and 2 bases from J, with 12 bases between. The CDR3 covers 15 residues. The rearrangement links TRBV18 to TRBJ1-3; tentatively, D is TRBD1 (6 bases). The sequence was obtained from a person between 50 and 60 years old with lung adenocarcinoma. The sequenced sample consisted of FFPE invasive lung adenocarcinoma tissue. For the CDR3, the DNA is TGTGCCAGCTCACTCATGGACAGCACTGGAAACACCATATATTTT. Translation: CASSLMDSTGNTIYF.